The count of the clone carrying this T cell receptor (beta chain) is one. This CDR3 contains 15 residues. V dropped 5 bases and J dropped 4; count of bases not matched to a gene: 9. Germline loops: CDR1 KGHSH, CDR2 LQKENI. This sample was taken from a study of blood T cell repertoires in COVID-19. At the level of the study: Samples taken during acute and convalescent COVID-19 were collected in the United States, Italy and Spain. T cells, B-cell-depleted T cells, or PBMCs supplied cDNA or gDNA.

TCRdb's copy holds only in-frame clones and misses some; the assay was immunoSEQ multiplex PCR. The table lists roughly 26,000 clones, approximately 66% of them singletons. This receptor was identified in a man between 60 and 70 years old with active or convalescent COVID-19. Sequencing was done on a sample of peripheral blood. The chain links TRBV18 to TRBJ2-3; 7 bases are a match to TRBD1. The CDR3 here is CASSSSTGASDTQYF. DNA for the CDR3: TGTGCCAGCTCATCTTCAACAGGGGCTTCAGATACGCAGTATTTT.